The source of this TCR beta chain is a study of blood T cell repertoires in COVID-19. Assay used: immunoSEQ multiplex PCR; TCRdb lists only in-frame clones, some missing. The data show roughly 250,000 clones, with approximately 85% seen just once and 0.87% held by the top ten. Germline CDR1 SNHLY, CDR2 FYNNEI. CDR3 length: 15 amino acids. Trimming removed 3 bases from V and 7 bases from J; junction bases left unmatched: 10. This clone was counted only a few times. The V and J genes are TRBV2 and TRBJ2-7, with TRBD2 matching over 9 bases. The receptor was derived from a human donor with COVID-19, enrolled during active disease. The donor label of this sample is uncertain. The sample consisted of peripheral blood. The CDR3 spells CASSEVVAGAVEQYF. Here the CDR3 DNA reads TGTGCCAGCAGTGAGGTAGTAGCGGGAGCGGTTGAGCAGTACTTC.